Below, 20 T cell receptor beta chains from the same sample are listed, as sequenced in a study of cytomegalovirus exposure and HLA in healthy donors. The PCR used 60 Vbeta and 13 Jbeta primers. Using immunoSEQ multiplex PCR, the repertoire was profiled, and TCRdb retains in-frame clones only, with some absent. The sample lists more than 150,000 clones; around 81% were seen once. Sample: PBMCs. The receptor set was obtained from a woman in her thirties in good health and CMV-seronegative.

This CDR3 is CASSHRDRGAGELFF. In DNA form, the CDR3 reads TGCGCCAGCAGCCACCGGGACAGGGGAGCCGGGGAGCTGTTTTTT. The rearrangement links TRBV4-3 to TRBJ2-2, with TRBD1 matching 10 bases. J was trimmed by 6 bases and V by 3 bases; bases with no gene match: 4. The CDR3 has 15 residues. Germline CDR1 LGHNA, CDR2 YSLEER.

The chain carries TRBV4-1 and TRBJ2-1, with D tentatively TRBD2 (5 bases). This CDR3 spans 17 amino acids. Germline loops: CDR1 MGHRA, CDR2 YSYEKL. Trimming removed 0 bases from V and 0 bases from J, with 12 bases in between. The CDR3 reads CASSQDLSSSSYNEQFF. In nucleotides, the CDR3 is TGCGCCAGCAGCCAAGATCTTTCTAGCTCCTCCTACAATGAGCAGTTCTTC.

This clone was seen more than once but under ten times. The J gene is TRBJ2-1, the V gene TRBV7-2; tentative D call: TRBD1 (8 bases). Trimming removed 6 bases at V and 10 bases at J, with 16 bases between. CDR3 length: 13 amino acids. Per the germline V gene, CDR1 is SGHTA and CDR2 is FQGNSA. The CDR3 DNA sequence: TGTGCCAGCAGACGGGACAGGCGGGAGGAGCAGTTCTTC. This gives the protein CASRRDRREEQFF.

The chain carries TRBV7-2 and TRBJ2-7; possibly TRBD1 for D (5 bases). The CDR3 extends over 14 amino acids. Germline CDR1 and CDR2: SGHTA and FQGNSA. V was clipped by 3 bases and J by 7 bases, with 16 bases between them. As DNA, the CDR3 is TGTGCCAGCAGCTTCACCACTACTACAGGAGAGCAGTACTTC. This gives the protein CASSFTTTTGEQYF.

With regard to this clone: One end of the junction does not line up with germline, which may come from a read error. The chain combines TRBV6-1 with TRBJ2-2; possibly TRBD1 for D (5 bases). Per germline, CDR1 MNHNS and CDR2 SASEGT. The CDR3 runs 16 residues. Here the CDR3 reads CASNEAALRAPGELFF. In nucleotides, the CDR3 is TGTGCCAGCAATGAAGCTGCACTCAGGGCCCCCGGGGAGCTGTTTTTT.

The chain employs TRBV6-5 and TRBJ2-5; 11 nucleotides agree with TRBD2. Germline lookup yields CDR1 MNHEY and CDR2 SVGAGI. The CDR3 contains 15 residues. V trimming: 6 bases; J trimming: 5 bases; junction bases outside the gene matches: 8. The CDR3 coding sequence is TGTGCCAGCAGCTATATAGCGGGGGGGCCGGAGACCCAGTACTTC. The encoded protein is CASSYIAGGPETQYF.

The chain couples TRBV7-3 to TRBJ2-5; 14 bases fit TRBD2. The CDR3 has 16 residues. CDR1 and CDR2 from the germline V gene are SGHTA and FQGTGA. V lost 5 bases, J lost 1 base, and 3 bases stayed unmatched. This CDR3 reads CASSAGLAGGQETQYF. The CDR3 bases are TGTGCCAGCAGCGCCGGACTAGCGGGAGGCCAAGAGACCCAGTACTTC.

Comments on this clone: At the DNA level, this CDR3 is encoded by other sequences in the same sample as well. The V and J genes are TRBV5-8 and TRBJ2-1, with 7 bases identical to TRBD2. The V gene end was trimmed by 4 bases and the J gene end by 1 base; junction bases not matched to a gene: 2. The V gene's germline CDR1 is SGHTS and CDR2 YDEGEE. There are 14 residues in the CDR3. CDR3 protein: CASSPGLSYNEQFF. The DNA for the CDR3 is TGTGCCAGCAGCCCGGGACTATCCTACAATGAGCAGTTCTTC.

This clone was seen a handful of times. The V call is TRBV6-1, the J call TRBJ2-7, with 8 bases matching TRBD1. The CDR3 totals 15 residues. Unmatched junction bases numbered 6, after V lost 2 bases and J lost 3 bases. The germline gives CDR1 MNHNS, CDR2 SASEGT. This chain's CDR3 is CASSESGTGYYEQYF. CDR3 DNA sequence: TGTGCCAGCAGTGAATCAGGGACAGGCTACTACGAGCAGTACTTC.

This clone showed up just a few times. The CDR3 here is CAISDSKGHLNTGELFF. In nucleotides, the CDR3 is TGTGCCATCAGTGACTCCAAGGGACATTTGAACACCGGGGAGCTGTTTTTT. The V call is TRBV10-3, the J call TRBJ2-2; a weak D match, TRBD1 (6 bases). CDR3 length: 17 amino acids. Looked up from germline, CDR1 is ENHRY and CDR2 is SYGVKD. Deletions cut 3 bases from V and 1 base from J, with 15 bases between.

The chain recombines TRBV7-9 with TRBJ1-5; the D gene is possibly TRBD1 (5 bases). V lost 6 bases and J 7 bases, leaving 13 bases between the germline ends. CDR3 length: 13 amino acids. Germline-derived CDR1 and CDR2 are SEHNR and FQNEAQ (reference sequence). DNA for the CDR3: TGTGCCAGCAGTCAAGGAGGGGTGCAGCCCCAGCATTTT. Amino acids: CASSQGGVQPQHF.

The chain has TRBV15 and TRBJ2-3, with 7 bases that match TRBD2. With 5 bases clipped from V and 2 bases from J, the junction kept 10 bases outside the gene matches. Germline CDR1 reads LNHNV; CDR2 reads YYDKDF (reference sequence). The CDR3 runs to 16 residues. CDR3 protein: CATSASAGSPTDTQYF. Here the CDR3 DNA reads TGTGCCACCAGCGCCTCAGCGGGGAGCCCCACAGATACGCAGTATTTT.

This chain joins TRBV5-4 and TRBJ2-5, with TRBD1 as a possible D gene (5 bases). Germline CDR1 and CDR2: SGHNT and YYREEE (reference sequence). The ends were cut back, 4 bases at V and 1 base at J, with 8 bases in the middle. This CDR3 comprises 13 residues. The CDR3 loop reads CASSPTAQETQYF. Here the CDR3 DNA reads TGTGCCAGCAGCCCGACAGCCCAAGAGACCCAGTACTTC.

The chain recombines TRBV5-6 with TRBJ1-6; tentative D call: TRBD1 (5 bases). Germline CDR1 and CDR2: SGHDT and YYEEEE. This CDR3 is 16 amino acids long. Trimming took 4 bases from V and 2 from J, leaving 13 bases between them. CDR3 DNA sequence: TGTGCCAGCAGCACGGGTGGGGGGACCTATAATTCACCCCTCCACTTT. Translating gives CASSTGGGTYNSPLHF.

V usage is TRBV7-3 and J usage is TRBJ2-2, with a weak D call TRBD2 (6 bases). The V end was cut by 5 bases, the J end by 2 bases, with 21 bases between. The CDR3 covers 18 residues. The V gene's germline CDR1 is SGHTA and CDR2 FQGTGA. The CDR3 spells CASSPRVGRGLNTGELFF. The CDR3 bases are TGTGCCAGCAGCCCCCGGGTCGGGCGGGGCCTCAACACCGGGGAGCTGTTTTTT.

V usage is TRBV28 and J usage is TRBJ2-5, with 10 bases matching TRBD2. Germline CDR1 MDHEN, CDR2 SYDVKM. The CDR3 extends over 17 amino acids. V was pared by 4 bases and J by 3 bases, with 11 bases of the junction left unmatched. As DNA, the CDR3 is TGTGCCAGCAGTTATCTGCCCGGGACTAGCGTAGAAGAGACCCAGTACTTC. Encoded protein: CASSYLPGTSVEETQYF.

This clone was seen a handful of times. The chain employs TRBV4-3 and TRBJ2-5, with 10 bases fitting TRBD2. Germline assignment: CDR1 LGHNA and CDR2 YSLEER. The CDR3 runs to 19 residues. Trimming took 1 base from V and 2 from J; bases not matched to a gene: 13. This CDR3 reads CASSQVLAGGRGPQETQYF. The CDR3 DNA reads TGCGCCAGCAGCCAAGTATTAGCGGGGGGTCGGGGCCCTCAAGAGACCCAGTACTTC.

This chain links TRBV18 with TRBJ2-7, with D perhaps matching TRBD1 (6 bases). The germline V gene encodes CDR1 KGHSH and CDR2 LQKENI. This CDR3 spans 14 amino acids. The ends were cut back, 5 bases at V and 6 bases at J, with 17 bases in the middle. CDR3 bases: TGTGCCAGCTCATCAGGACAGCCCGCCCTCGAGCAGTACTTC. Translating gives CASSSGQPALEQYF.

J is TRBJ2-3 and V is TRBV7-3; 11 positions agree with TRBD2. Germline-derived CDR1 and CDR2 are SGHTA and FQGTGA. The ends lost 6 bases at V and 5 bases at J; junction bases unmatched: 7. This CDR3 has 15 amino acids. The chain's CDR3 is CASSYSGRAKDTQYF. The CDR3 DNA is TGTGCCAGCAGTTATAGCGGGAGGGCCAAAGATACGCAGTATTTT. Complete variable domain (other parts from reference TRBV7-3 and TRBJ2-3): GAGVSQTPSNKVTEKGKYVELRCDPISGHTALYWYRQSLGQGPEFLIYFQGTGAADDSGLPNDRFFAVRPEGSVSTLKIQRTERGDSAVYLCASSYSGRAKDTQYFGPGTRLTVL.

The rearrangement uses TRBV28 and TRBJ2-2; TRBD2 agrees at 13 bases. With 3 bases clipped from V and 3 bases from J, the junction kept 4 bases outside the gene matches. Per the germline V gene, CDR1 is MDHEN and CDR2 is SYDVKM. The CDR3 contains 17 residues. CDR3: CASSFLGLAGDTGELFF. In DNA, the CDR3 is TGTGCCAGCAGTTTCCTTGGACTAGCGGGAGACACCGGGGAGCTGTTTTTT.